These 26 T cell receptor beta chains came from one sample sequenced in a study of blood T cell repertoires in COVID-19. Libraries were prepared by immunoSEQ multiplex PCR; TCRdb keeps only in-frame clonotypes and omits some of them. The repertoire holds under 400,000 clones, roughly 86% seen once, with roughly 10% in the top ten. Sequenced material: peripheral blood. These receptors came from a woman under 40 with COVID-19, enrolled during active disease.

This chain connects TRBV30 to TRBJ2-3; 7 nucleotides agree with TRBD2. V lost 3 bases and J lost 3; bases outside the gene matches: 9. CDR1 and CDR2 (germline): GTSNPN, SVGIG (reference sequence). The CDR3 runs to 15 residues. CDR3 DNA: TGTGCCTGGAGGCAAAGCGGGATCTCGACAGATACGCAGTATTTT. Residues: CAWRQSGISTDTQYF.

The chain is built from TRBV6-5 and TRBJ1-5, with D unclear. V shed 6 bases and J shed 4 bases, with 10 bases lying between them. This CDR3 is built from 13 residues. Germline V lookup: CDR1 MNHEY, CDR2 SVGAGI. The chain's CDR3 is CASRQAINQPQHF. CDR3 DNA: TGTGCCAGCAGGCAGGCGATTAATCAGCCCCAGCATTTT.

Of note for this clone: A junction end diverges from the germline sequence, so it may reflect a read error. V gene TRBV5-1 combines with J gene TRBJ2-5; no clear D. The CDR3 consists of 14 residues. CDR1 SGHRS and CDR2 YFSETQ come from the germline V gene. The DNA of the CDR3 is TGCGCCAGCAGCTTAACCCAGGCTCAAGGGACCCAGTACTTC. Its protein is CASSLTQAQGTQYF.

The chain has TRBV28 and TRBJ2-4, with 10 bases fitting TRBD1. V lost 6 bases, J lost 1 base, and 6 bases stayed unmatched. This CDR3 is built from 16 residues. Germline loops: CDR1 MDHEN, CDR2 SYDVKM. For the CDR3, the DNA is TGTGCCAGCAGCCAGGGACAGGGGCACGCCAAAAACATTCAGTACTTC. Translating it yields CASSQGQGHAKNIQYF.

The chain combines TRBV4-1 with TRBJ2-4, with a tentative D call TRBD1 (6 bases). CDR1 and CDR2 from the germline V gene are MGHRA and YSYEKL. The CDR3 loop spans 15 amino acids. The V and J ends lost 3 bases and 2 bases respectively, with 11 bases between them. The chain's CDR3 is CASSHPGTPKNIQYF. CDR3 bases: TGCGCCAGCAGCCATCCCGGGACACCCAAAAACATTCAGTACTTC.

The V and J genes are TRBV30 and TRBJ2-7; D possibly corresponds to TRBD1 (6 bases). The germline V and J ends were trimmed by 5 bases and 5 bases, with 13 bases remaining between them. CDR1 and CDR2 from the germline V gene are GTSNPN and SVGIG (reference sequence). This CDR3 is 12 amino acids long. In DNA form, the CDR3 reads TGTGCCTGGGAAACAGGGTTGCACGAGCAGTACTTC. This gives the protein CAWETGLHEQYF.

The V and J genes are TRBV4-3 and TRBJ1-5; D uncertain. The V end was cut by 0 bases, the J end by 7 bases, with 16 bases between. CDR3 length: 16 residues. CDR1 and CDR2 from the germline V gene are LGHNA and YSLEER. As DNA, the CDR3 is TGCGCCAGCAGCCAAGACCTCAGGCACATAGGACAGCCCCAGCATTTT. It translates to CASSQDLRHIGQPQHF.

The chain carries TRBV19 and TRBJ2-7; 9 bases fit TRBD1. CDR3 length: 14 residues. The J segment lost 4 bases and the V segment lost 5 bases, leaving 6 bases of the junction unmatched. Germline CDR1 is LNHDA and CDR2 is SQIVND (reference sequence). CDR3 loop: CASSQTGGPYEQYF. CDR3 bases: TGTGCCAGTAGTCAGACAGGGGGGCCTTACGAGCAGTACTTC. Filled out from reference TRBV19 and TRBJ2-7, the complete variable domain reads DGGITQSPKYLFRKEGQNVTLSCEQNLNHDAMYWYRQDPGQGLRLIYYSQIVNDFQKGDIAEGYSVSREKKESFPLTVTSAQKNPTAFYLCASSQTGGPYEQYFGPGTRLTVT.

The count of this clone is one. The rearrangement joins TRBV28 to TRBJ2-1; 8 bases map to TRBD2. The germline CDR1 and CDR2 sequences are MDHEN and SYDVKM. This CDR3 is 13 amino acids long. V lost 4 bases, J lost 4 bases, and 0 bases stayed unmatched. CDR3 DNA sequence: TGTGCCAGCAGTTCGGGGGGGTACAATGAGCAGTTCTTC. Translating gives CASSSGGYNEQFF.

A remark on this clone: Other DNA sequences in the same sample also yield this CDR3. V is TRBV5-5 and J is TRBJ2-7; 8 bases line up with TRBD2. Germline V gene data show CDR1 as SGHKS and CDR2 as YYEKEE (reference sequence). The junction had 3 bases not matched to a gene; V was cut back by 0 bases and J by 4 bases. The CDR3 runs to 14 residues. Here the CDR3 DNA reads TGTGCCAGCAGCTTGGTCGGGAGGGGTTACGAGCAGTACTTC. Encoded protein: CASSLVGRGYEQYF.

V is TRBV6-5 and J is TRBJ2-7, with 7 bases that match TRBD1. The CDR3 consists of 12 residues. V was pared by 5 bases and J by 7 bases, with 5 bases of the junction left unmatched. Germline lookup yields CDR1 MNHEY and CDR2 SVGAGI. CDR3 coding DNA: TGTGCCAGCAGTCGAACAGGGGTTGAGCAGTACTTC. It translates to CASSRTGVEQYF.

Only a few counts were recorded for this clone. This chain joins TRBV28 and TRBJ1-5; 9 nucleotides match TRBD1. V was pared by 6 bases and J by 6 bases, with 15 bases of the junction left unmatched. This CDR3 contains 17 residues. Germline CDR1 is MDHEN and CDR2 is SYDVKM. CDR3 bases: TGTGCCAGCAGGCCTAACAGGGGGCAGGTTCTAAGTCAGCCCCAGCATTTT. Translation: CASRPNRGQVLSQPQHF.

This chain joins TRBV28 and TRBJ1-2, with a tentative D call TRBD1 (5 bases). Trimming removed 7 bases at V and 4 bases at J, with 19 bases between. The germline V gene encodes CDR1 MDHEN and CDR2 SYDVKM. This CDR3 has 15 amino acids. The CDR3 nucleotides read TGTGCCAGCATTCTCGGGGGTAGAGAGGGCTATGGCTACACCTTC. Translated, it gives CASILGGREGYGYTF.

The V and J genes are TRBV4-1 and TRBJ1-1; TRBD1 matches at 7 bases. This CDR3 comprises 15 residues. The germline V gene has CDR1 MGHRA and CDR2 YSYEKL. The junction had 8 bases not matched to a gene; V was cut back by 2 bases and J by 5 bases. The CDR3 DNA reads TGCGCCAGCAGCCAACAGGACAGGTGGGGGACTGAAGCTTTCTTT. Translating it yields CASSQQDRWGTEAFF.

In DNA form, the CDR3 reads TGTGCCAGCAGTTTACAGCTCGCGGATTTCGAGCAGTACTTC. Its protein is CASSLQLADFEQYF. The V and J genes are TRBV28 and TRBJ2-7; no clear D gene. The CDR3 has 14 residues. Per germline, CDR1 MDHEN and CDR2 SYDVKM. Trimming removed 2 bases from V and 6 bases from J, with 14 bases in between.

The rearrangement joins TRBV3-1 (or the pseudogene TRBV3-2) to TRBJ2-1, with TRBD2 identical over 8 bases. The CDR3 totals 15 residues. Germline-derived CDR1 and CDR2 are LGHDT and YNNKEL (reference sequence). V shed 5 bases and J 7 bases; nucleotides not matched to a gene: 10. Written as DNA, the CDR3 is TGTGCCAGCAGCTACGGGAGGGCCCAAAAAAATGAGCAGTTCTTC. Residues: CASSYGRAQKNEQFF.

This rearrangement joins TRBV12-3 or TRBV12-4 to TRBJ2-5, with 9 bases lining up with TRBD1. The CDR3 runs 13 residues. V lost 5 bases, J lost 5 bases, and 3 bases stayed unmatched. CDR3 DNA sequence: TGTGCCAGCAGTCCGACAGGGGGGGAGACCCAGTACTTC. Translation gives CASSPTGGETQYF.

The chain joins TRBV12-3 or TRBV12-4 to TRBJ2-7, with 8 positions matching TRBD1. The CDR3 sequence is 13 residues long. V was pared by 6 bases and J by 4 bases, with 5 bases of the junction left unmatched. The CDR3 loop is CASRPTGGYEQYF. The CDR3 DNA reads as TGTGCCAGCAGACCTACAGGGGGATACGAGCAGTACTTC.

The rearrangement links TRBV2 to TRBJ2-1; D unresolved. Germline loops: CDR1 SNHLY, CDR2 FYNNEI. There are 12 residues in the CDR3. Trimming removed 5 bases at V and 7 bases at J, with 9 bases between. The CDR3, as DNA: TGTGCCAGCAGTCCCTCTCGGAATGAGCAGTTCTTC. This sequence encodes CASSPSRNEQFF.

As regards this clone: The same CDR3 also results from other DNA sequences found in this sample. The chain links TRBV10-1 to TRBJ2-1; 8 bases line up with TRBD2. V lost 3 bases to trimming and J lost 6 bases; unmatched junction nucleotides: 7. The CDR3 has 15 residues. Germline V gene sequence: CDR1 WNHNN, CDR2 SYGVQD (reference sequence). CDR3 in DNA: TGCGCCAGCAGTGAAGGGCTAGCGGGTTTCAATGAGCAGTTCTTC. It is translated as CASSEGLAGFNEQFF.

There are a few counts of this clone. The genes are TRBV5-6 and TRBJ2-7; tentative D call: TRBD1 (7 bases). Germline V gene sequence: CDR1 SGHDT, CDR2 YYEEEE. Trimming stripped 4 bases from V and 2 bases from J, with 19 bases between. This CDR3 comprises 16 residues. DNA of the CDR3: TGTGCCAGCAGCGGCCCCCCCGGGGGACAGCCCTACGAGCAGTACTTC. The encoded protein is CASSGPPGGQPYEQYF.

This chain connects TRBV19 to TRBJ1-2; no clear D gene. CDR1 LNHDA and CDR2 SQIVND come from the germline V gene (reference sequence). The CDR3 sequence is 13 residues long. Deletions cut 3 bases from V and 2 bases from J, with 7 bases between. The CDR3 nucleotides are TGTGCCAGTAGTATGGCACTAAACTATGGCTACACCTTC. This sequence encodes CASSMALNYGYTF.

This chain connects TRBV9 to TRBJ2-2, with a tentative D call TRBD1 (5 bases). The CDR3 length is 15 residues. Looked up from germline, CDR1 is SGDLS and CDR2 is YYNGEE. Trimming removed 0 bases from V and 5 bases from J, with 11 bases in between. For the CDR3, the DNA is TGTGCCAGCAGCGTAGATACAGGTGGGACCGGGGAGCTGTTTTTT. As protein: CASSVDTGGTGELFF.

The rearrangement uses TRBV29-1 and TRBJ1-4, with D uncertain. Germline V lookup: CDR1 SQVTM, CDR2 ANQGSEA. The V and J ends lost 1 base and 8 bases respectively, with 11 bases between them. This CDR3 has 13 residues. CDR3 DNA sequence: TGCAGCGTTGAAGGGGGAGAAGAGGAAAAACTGTTTTTT. It codes for CSVEGGEEEKLFF.

V is TRBV30 and J is TRBJ1-1; the D is unclear. V lost 8 bases, J lost 0 bases, and 4 bases lay in between. Germline assignment: CDR1 GTSNPN and CDR2 SVGIG (reference sequence). The length of the CDR3 is 10 residues. The CDR3 region has the DNA TGTGCCGGCCTGAACACTGAAGCTTTCTTT. It specifies CAGLNTEAFF.

The gene calls are TRBV5-4 and TRBJ2-3; TRBD1 matches 8 bases. Germline V gene lookup returns CDR1 SGHNT and CDR2 YYREEE (reference sequence). Trimming took 2 bases from V and 1 from J; bases not matched to a gene: 3. CDR3 length: 15 residues. The CDR3 DNA sequence: TGTGCCAGCAGCTTTGGACAGGGACGCACAGATACGCAGTATTTT. Translating it yields CASSFGQGRTDTQYF. The variable domain in full, with the rest retrieved from reference TRBV5-4 and TRBJ2-3, is ETGVTQSPTHLIKTRGQQVTLRCSSQSGHNTVSWYQQALGQGPQFIFQYYREEENGRGNFPPRFSGLQFPNYSSELNVNALELDDSALYLCASSFGQGRTDTQYFGPGTRLTVL.